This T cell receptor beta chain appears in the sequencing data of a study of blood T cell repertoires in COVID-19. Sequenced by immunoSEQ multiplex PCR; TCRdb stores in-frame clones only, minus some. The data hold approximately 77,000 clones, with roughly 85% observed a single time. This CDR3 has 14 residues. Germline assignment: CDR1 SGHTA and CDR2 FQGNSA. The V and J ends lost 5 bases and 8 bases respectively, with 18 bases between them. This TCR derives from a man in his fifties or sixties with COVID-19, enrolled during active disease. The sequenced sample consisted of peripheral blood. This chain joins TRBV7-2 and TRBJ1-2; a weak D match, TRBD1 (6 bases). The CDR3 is CASSLAQGARGYTF. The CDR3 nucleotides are TGTGCCAGCAGCCTCGCACAGGGAGCAAGAGGCTACACCTTC. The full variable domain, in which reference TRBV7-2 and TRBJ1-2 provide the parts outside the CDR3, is GAGVSQSPSNKVTEKGKDVELRCDPISGHTALYWYRQSLGQGLEFLIYFQGNSAPDKSGLPSDRFSAERTGGSVSTLTIQRTQQEDSAVYLCASSLAQGARGYTFGSGTRLTVV.